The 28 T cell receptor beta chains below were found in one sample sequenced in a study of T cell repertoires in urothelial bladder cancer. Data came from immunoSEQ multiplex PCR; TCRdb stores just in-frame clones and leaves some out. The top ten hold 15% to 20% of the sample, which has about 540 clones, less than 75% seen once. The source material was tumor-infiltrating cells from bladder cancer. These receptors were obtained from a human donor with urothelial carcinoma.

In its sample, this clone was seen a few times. CDR3 amino acids: CASAPGGINQPQHF. CDR3 nucleotides: TGTGCTAGTGCCCCCGGGGGGATTAATCAGCCCCAGCATTTT. V gene TRBV12-5 combines with J gene TRBJ1-5, with a tentative D call TRBD1 (5 bases). This CDR3 region has 14 residues. Germline values: CDR1 LGHNT, CDR2 FRNRAP. Trimming removed 7 bases from V and 4 bases from J, with 14 bases in between.

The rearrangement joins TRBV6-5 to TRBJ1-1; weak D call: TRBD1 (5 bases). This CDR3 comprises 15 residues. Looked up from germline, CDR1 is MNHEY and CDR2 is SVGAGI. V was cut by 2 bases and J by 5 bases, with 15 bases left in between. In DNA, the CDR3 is TGTGCCAGCAGTTACCAGGGCTCCGGGGGGACTGAAGCTTTCTTT. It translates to CASSYQGSGGTEAFF.

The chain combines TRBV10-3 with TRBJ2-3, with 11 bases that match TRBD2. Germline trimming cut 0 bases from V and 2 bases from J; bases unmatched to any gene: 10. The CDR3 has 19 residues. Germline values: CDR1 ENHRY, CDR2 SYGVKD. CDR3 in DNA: TGTGCCATCAGTGAGTCGAGCGGGCGACTAGCGGGGATCACAGATACGCAGTATTTT. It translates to CAISESSGRLAGITDTQYF.

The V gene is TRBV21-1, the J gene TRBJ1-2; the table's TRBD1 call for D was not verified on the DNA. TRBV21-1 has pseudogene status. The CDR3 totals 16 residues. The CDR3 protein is CASSTTTGTGRDGYTF. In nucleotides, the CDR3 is TGTGCCAGCAGCACCACGACCGGGACAGGGAGGGATGGCTACACCTTC.

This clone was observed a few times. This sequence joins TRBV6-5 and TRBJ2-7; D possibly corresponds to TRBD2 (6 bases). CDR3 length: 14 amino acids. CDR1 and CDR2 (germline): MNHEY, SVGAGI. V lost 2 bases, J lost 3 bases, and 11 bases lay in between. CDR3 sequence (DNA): TGTGCCAGCAGTTACCGGGGGAGAGGCTACGAGCAGTACTTC. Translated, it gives CASSYRGRGYEQYF.

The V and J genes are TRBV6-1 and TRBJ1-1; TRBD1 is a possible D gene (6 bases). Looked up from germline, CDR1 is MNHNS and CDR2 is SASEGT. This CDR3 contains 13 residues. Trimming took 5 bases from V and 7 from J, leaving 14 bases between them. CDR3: CASSPQRDIEAFF. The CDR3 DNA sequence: TGTGCCAGCAGTCCCCAACGGGACATTGAAGCTTTCTTT.

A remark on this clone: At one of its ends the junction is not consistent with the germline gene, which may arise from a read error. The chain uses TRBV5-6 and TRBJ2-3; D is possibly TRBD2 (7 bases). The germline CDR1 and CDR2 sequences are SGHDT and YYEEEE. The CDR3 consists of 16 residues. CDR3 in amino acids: CASSRLRAGVTGTQYF. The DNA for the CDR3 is TGTGCCAGCAGCCGTCTTCGGGCGGGGGTGACAGGTACGCAGTATTTT.

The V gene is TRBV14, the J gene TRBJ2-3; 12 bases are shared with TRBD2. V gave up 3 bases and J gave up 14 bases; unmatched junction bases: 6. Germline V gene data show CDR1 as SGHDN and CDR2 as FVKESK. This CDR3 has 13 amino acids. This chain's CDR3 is CASSHASGGALYF. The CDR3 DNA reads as TGTGCCAGCAGCCACGCTAGCGGGGGGGCACTGTATTTT.

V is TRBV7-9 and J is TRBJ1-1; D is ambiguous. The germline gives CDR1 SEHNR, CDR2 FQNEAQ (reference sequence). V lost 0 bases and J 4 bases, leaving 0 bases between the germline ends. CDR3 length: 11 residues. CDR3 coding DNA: TGTGCCAGCAGCTTAGCCACTGAAGCTTTCTTT. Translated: CASSLATEAFF.

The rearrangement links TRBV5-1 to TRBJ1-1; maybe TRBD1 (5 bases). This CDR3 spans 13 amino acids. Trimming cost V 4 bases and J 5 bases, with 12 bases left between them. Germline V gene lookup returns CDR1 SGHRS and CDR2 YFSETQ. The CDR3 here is CASSPQTATEAFF. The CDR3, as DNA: TGCGCCAGCAGCCCCCAGACAGCTACTGAAGCTTTCTTT. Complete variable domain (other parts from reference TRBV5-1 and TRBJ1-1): KAGVTQTPRYLIKTRGQQVTLSCSPISGHRSVSWYQQTPGQGLQFLFEYFSETQRNKGNFPGRFSGRQFSNSRSEMNVSTLELGDSALYLCASSPQTATEAFFGQGTRLTVV.

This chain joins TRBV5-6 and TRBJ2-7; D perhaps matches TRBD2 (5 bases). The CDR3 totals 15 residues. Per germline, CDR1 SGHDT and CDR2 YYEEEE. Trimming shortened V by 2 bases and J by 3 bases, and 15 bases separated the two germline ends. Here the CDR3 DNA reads TGTGCCAGCAGCTTTGAATCAGGAGGAGGCTACGAGCAGTACTTC. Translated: CASSFESGGGYEQYF.

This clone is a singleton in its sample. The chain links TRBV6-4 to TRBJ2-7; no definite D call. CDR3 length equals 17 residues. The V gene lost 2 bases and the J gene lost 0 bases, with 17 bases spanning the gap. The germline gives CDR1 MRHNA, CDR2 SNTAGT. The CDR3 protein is CASSDQRQPYHSYEQYF. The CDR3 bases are TGTGCCAGCAGTGACCAGAGGCAGCCCTACCACTCCTACGAGCAGTACTTC.

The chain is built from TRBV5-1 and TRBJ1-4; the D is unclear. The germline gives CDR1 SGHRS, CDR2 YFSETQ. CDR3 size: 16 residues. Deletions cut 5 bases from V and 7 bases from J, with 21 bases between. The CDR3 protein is CASSSDVEPRVEKLFF. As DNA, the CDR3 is TGCGCCAGCAGTTCAGACGTCGAACCCCGTGTTGAAAAACTGTTTTTT. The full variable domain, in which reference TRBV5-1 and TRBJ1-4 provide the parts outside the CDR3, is KAGVTQTPRYLIKTRGQQVTLSCSPISGHRSVSWYQQTPGQGLQFLFEYFSETQRNKGNFPGRFSGRQFSNSRSEMNVSTLELGDSALYLCASSSDVEPRVEKLFFGSGTQLSVL.

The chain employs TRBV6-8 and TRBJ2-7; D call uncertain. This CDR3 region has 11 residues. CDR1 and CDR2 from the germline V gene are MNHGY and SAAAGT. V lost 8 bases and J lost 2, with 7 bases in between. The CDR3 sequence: CASDKAYEQYF. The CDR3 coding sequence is TGTGCCAGCGACAAGGCCTACGAGCAGTACTTC.

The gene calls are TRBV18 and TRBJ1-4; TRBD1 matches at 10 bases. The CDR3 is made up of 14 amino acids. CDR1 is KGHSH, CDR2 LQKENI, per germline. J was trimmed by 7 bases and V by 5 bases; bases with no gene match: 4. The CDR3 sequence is CASSFRDRGEKLFF. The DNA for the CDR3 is TGTGCCAGCTCATTCCGGGACAGGGGTGAAAAACTGTTTTTT.

The DNA of the CDR3 is TGTGCCTGGGGGGGCAGGGGACCGTCCTACGAGCAGTACTTC. Translated, it gives CAWGGRGPSYEQYF. This chain connects TRBV30 to TRBJ2-7, with D possibly matching TRBD1 (6 bases). Germline V gene sequence: CDR1 GTSNPN, CDR2 SVGIG (reference sequence). V was shortened by 5 bases and J by 1 base, with 15 bases between the two germline ends. This CDR3 has 14 amino acids.

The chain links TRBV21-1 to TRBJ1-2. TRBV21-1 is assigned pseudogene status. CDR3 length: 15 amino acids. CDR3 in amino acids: CASSKRSPEIYGYTF. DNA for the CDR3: TGTGCCAGCAGTAAAAGGAGTCCGGAGATATATGGCTACACCTTC.

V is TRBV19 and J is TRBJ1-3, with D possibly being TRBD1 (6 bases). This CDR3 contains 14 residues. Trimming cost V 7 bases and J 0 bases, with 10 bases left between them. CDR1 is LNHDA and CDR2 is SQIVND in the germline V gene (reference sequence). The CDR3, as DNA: TGTGCCAGTACCCCGGGGGCCTCTGGAAACACCATATATTTT. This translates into CASTPGASGNTIYF.

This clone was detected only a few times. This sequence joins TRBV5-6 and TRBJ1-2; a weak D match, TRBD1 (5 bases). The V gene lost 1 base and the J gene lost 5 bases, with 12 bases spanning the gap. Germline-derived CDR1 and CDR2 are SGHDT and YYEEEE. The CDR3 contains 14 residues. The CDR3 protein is CASSLLRVGYGYTF. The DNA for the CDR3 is TGTGCCAGCAGCTTGCTCAGGGTGGGGTATGGCTACACCTTC.

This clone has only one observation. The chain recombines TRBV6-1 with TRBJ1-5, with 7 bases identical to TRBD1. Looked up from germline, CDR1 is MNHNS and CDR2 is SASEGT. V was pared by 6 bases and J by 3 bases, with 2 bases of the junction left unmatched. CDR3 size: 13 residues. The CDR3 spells CASRQGLNQPQHF. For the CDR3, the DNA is TGTGCCAGCAGACAGGGGCTCAATCAGCCCCAGCATTTT.

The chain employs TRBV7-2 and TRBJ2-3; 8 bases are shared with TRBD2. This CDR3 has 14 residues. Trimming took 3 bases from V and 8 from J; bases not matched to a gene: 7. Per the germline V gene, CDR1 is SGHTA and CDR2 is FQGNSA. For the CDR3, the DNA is TGTGCCAGCAGCTTGGCTGACGGGGGGGCTACGCAGTATTTT. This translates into CASSLADGGATQYF.

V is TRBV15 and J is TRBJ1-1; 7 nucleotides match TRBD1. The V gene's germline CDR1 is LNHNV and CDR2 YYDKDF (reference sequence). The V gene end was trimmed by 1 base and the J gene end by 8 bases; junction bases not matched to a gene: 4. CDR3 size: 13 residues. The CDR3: CATSRVTGTEAFF. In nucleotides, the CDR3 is TGTGCCACCAGCAGAGTGACAGGGACAGAAGCTTTCTTT.

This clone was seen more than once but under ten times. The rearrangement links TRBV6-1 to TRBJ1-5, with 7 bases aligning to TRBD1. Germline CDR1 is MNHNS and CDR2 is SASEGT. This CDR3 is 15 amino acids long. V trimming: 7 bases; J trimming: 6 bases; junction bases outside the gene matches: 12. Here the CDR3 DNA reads TGTGCCAGCAACCCAACCAGACAGGGCACTCAGCCCCAGCATTTT. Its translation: CASNPTRQGTQPQHF.

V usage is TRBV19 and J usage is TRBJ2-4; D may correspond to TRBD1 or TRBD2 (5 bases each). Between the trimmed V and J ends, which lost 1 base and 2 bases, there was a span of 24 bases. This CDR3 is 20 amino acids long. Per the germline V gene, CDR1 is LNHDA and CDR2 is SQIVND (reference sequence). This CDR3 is CASSIGSGGLEGLTKNIQYF. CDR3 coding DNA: TGTGCCAGTAGTATAGGAAGTGGCGGGCTTGAGGGGCTCACCAAAAACATTCAGTACTTC.

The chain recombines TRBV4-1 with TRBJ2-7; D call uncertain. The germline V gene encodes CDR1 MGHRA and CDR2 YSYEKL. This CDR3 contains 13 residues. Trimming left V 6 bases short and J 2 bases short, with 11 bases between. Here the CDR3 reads CASSLGSTYEQYF. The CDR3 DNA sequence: TGCGCCAGCAGTTTGGGCAGCACCTACGAGCAGTACTTC.

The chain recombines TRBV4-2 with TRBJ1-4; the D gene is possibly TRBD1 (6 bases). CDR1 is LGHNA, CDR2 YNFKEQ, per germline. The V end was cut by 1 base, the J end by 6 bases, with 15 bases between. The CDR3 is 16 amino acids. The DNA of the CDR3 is TGTGCCAGCAGCCAAGGGACTGGGACAAACTATGAAAAACTGTTTTTT. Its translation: CASSQGTGTNYEKLFF.

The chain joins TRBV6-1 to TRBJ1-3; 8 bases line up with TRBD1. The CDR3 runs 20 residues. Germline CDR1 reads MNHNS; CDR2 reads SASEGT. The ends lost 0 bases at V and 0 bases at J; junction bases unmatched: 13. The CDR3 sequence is CASSEAAGGPLTVSGNTIYF. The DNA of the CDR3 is TGTGCCAGCAGTGAAGCGGCAGGGGGCCCTCTTACCGTCTCTGGAAACACCATATATTTT.

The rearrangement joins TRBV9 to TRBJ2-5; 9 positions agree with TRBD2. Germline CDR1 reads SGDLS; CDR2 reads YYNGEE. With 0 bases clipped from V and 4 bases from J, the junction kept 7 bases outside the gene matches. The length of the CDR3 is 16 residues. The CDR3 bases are TGTGCCAGCAGCGTAGGGATAGCGGGAGAAGGAGAGACCCAGTACTTC. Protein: CASSVGIAGEGETQYF. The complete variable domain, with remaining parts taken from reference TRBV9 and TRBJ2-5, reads DSGVTQTPKHLITATGQRVTLRCSPRSGDLSVYWYQQSLDQGLQFLIQYYNGEERAKGNILERFSAQQFPDLHSELNLSSLELGDSALYFCASSVGIAGEGETQYFGPGTRLLVL.